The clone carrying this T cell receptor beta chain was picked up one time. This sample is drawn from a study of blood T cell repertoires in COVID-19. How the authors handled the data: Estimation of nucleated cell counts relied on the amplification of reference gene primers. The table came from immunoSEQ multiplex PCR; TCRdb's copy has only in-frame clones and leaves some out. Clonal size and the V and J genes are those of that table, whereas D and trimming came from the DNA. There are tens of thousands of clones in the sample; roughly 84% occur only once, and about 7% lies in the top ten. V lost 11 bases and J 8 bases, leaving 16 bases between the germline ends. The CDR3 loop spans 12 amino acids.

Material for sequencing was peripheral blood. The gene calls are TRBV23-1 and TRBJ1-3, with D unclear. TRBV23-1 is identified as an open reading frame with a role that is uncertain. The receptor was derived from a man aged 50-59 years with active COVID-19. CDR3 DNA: TGCGCCGCCGCCGAGGGCTTAGACACCATATATTTT. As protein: CAAAEGLDTIYF.